This TCR beta chain came from a study of T cells in Graves' hyperthyroidism and ophthalmopathy. This clonotype has ten or more counts. Each diagnosis drew on symptoms, thyroxine, TRAb, thyroid ultrasound and orbital computed tomography findings. Per the germline V gene, CDR1 is LGHDT and CDR2 is YNNKEL (reference sequence). Trimming at V came to 2 bases and at J to 7 bases, leaving 4 bases not matched to a gene. The CDR3 length is 14 residues. RNA transcripts yielded amplified TCR beta CDR3 regions. During a first-round RT-PCR of the TCR CDR3, the HTBI primer set was used. Using its own MiXCR run on the multiplex PCR reads, TCRdb lists one record per CDR3 protein. Of 450,000 to 550,000 distinct CDR3 sequences detected, around a quarter appear once; the ten largest clones hold approximately 10%.

The receptor was isolated from a woman aged 25 to 39 with Graves' ophthalmopathy. The sequenced sample was blood. The chain is built from TRBV3-1 and TRBJ2-5, with 10 bases that match TRBD2. CDR3: CASSQLAGVRTQYF. The CDR3 coding sequence is TGTGCCAGCAGCCAACTAGCGGGGGTGAGGACCCAGTACTTC.